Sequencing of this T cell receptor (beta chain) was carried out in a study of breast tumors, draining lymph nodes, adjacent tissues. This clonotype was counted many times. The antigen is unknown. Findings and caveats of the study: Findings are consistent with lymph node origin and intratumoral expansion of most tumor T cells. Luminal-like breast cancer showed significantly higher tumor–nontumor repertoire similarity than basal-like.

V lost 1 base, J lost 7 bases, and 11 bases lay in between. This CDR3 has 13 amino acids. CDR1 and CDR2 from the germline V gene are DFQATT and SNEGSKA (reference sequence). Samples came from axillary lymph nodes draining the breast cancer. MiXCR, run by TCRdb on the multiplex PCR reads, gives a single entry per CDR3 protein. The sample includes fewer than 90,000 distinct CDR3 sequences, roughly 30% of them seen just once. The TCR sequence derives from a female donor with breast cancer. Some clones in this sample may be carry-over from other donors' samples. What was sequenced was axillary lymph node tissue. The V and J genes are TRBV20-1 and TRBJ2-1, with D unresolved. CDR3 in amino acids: CSARVLNWNEQFF. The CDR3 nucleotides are TGCAGTGCTAGAGTCCTAAACTGGAATGAGCAGTTCTTC.